This passage covers 2 T cell receptor beta chains from one sample sequenced in a study of blood T cell repertoires in COVID-19. The repertoire was sequenced with immunoSEQ multiplex PCR; TCRdb's copy has only in-frame clones and lacks some. Of 250,000 or so clones in the sample, 65% to 90% were seen once. Sequencing was done on a sample of peripheral blood. These receptors all stem from a man aged 35-49 years who had recovered from COVID-19.

The chain joins TRBV19 to TRBJ2-2, with TRBD2 matching over 12 bases. This CDR3 region has 16 residues. Per the germline V gene, CDR1 is LNHDA and CDR2 is SQIVND (reference sequence). V shed 4 bases, J shed 4 bases, and the junction held 4 bases outside the gene matches. DNA for the CDR3: TGTGCCAGTAGTACCCGACTAGCGGGAGCCACCGGGGAGCTGTTTTTT. Protein product: CASSTRLAGATGELFF.

This chain connects TRBV5-4 to TRBJ1-1; 9 nucleotides line up with TRBD1. The length of the CDR3 is 15 residues. The V segment lost 0 bases and the J segment 4 bases; nucleotides outside the gene matches: 4. CDR1 SGHNT and CDR2 YYREEE come from the germline V gene (reference sequence). CDR3 sequence reads: CASSLVVTGGTEAFF. The CDR3 DNA sequence: TGTGCCAGCAGCTTGGTAGTGACAGGGGGCACTGAAGCTTTCTTT.